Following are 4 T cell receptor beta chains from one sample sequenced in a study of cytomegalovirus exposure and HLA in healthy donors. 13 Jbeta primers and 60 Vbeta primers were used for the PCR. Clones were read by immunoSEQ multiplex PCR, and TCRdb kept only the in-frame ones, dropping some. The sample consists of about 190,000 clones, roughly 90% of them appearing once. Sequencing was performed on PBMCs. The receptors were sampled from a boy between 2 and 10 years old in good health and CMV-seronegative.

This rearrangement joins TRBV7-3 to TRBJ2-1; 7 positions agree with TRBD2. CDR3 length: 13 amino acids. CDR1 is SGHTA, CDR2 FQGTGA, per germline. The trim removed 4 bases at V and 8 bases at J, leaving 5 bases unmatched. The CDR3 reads CASSSTSLDEQFF. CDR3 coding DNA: TGTGCCAGCAGCTCGACTAGCTTAGATGAGCAGTTCTTC.

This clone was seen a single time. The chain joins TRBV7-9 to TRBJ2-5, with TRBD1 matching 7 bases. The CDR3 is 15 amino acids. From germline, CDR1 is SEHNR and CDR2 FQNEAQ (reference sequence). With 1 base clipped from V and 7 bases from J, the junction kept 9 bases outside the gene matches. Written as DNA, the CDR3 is TGTGCCAGCAGCTTAGAGGGACCTCCAGGGGGGACCCAGTACTTC. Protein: CASSLEGPPGGTQYF.

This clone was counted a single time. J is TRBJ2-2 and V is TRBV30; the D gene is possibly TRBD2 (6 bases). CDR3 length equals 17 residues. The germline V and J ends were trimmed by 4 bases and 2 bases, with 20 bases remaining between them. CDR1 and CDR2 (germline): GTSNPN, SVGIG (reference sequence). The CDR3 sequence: CAWTAGVGPLNTGELFF. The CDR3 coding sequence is TGTGCCTGGACAGCGGGTGTCGGGCCCCTAAACACCGGGGAGCTGTTTTTT. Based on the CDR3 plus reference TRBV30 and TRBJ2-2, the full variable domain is SQTIHQWPATLVQPVGSPLSLECTVEGTSNPNLYWYRQAAGRGLQLLFYSVGIGQISSEVPQNLSASRPQDRQFILSSKKLLLSDSGFYLCAWTAGVGPLNTGELFFGEGSRLTVL.

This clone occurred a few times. This CDR3 reads CASSPSVADYGYTF. The CDR3 bases are TGTGCCAGCAGCCCGTCAGTAGCCGACTATGGCTACACCTTC. The chain joins TRBV9 to TRBJ1-2, with no clear D. The CDR3 consists of 14 residues. Trimming stripped 4 bases from V and 3 bases from J, with 13 bases between. Germline V gives CDR1 SGDLS, CDR2 YYNGEE.